These T cell receptor beta chains were read from a single sample in a study of T cells in Graves' hyperthyroidism and ophthalmopathy. Each CDR3 protein is one row after TCRdb ran MiXCR on the multiplex PCR reads. The table has a few hundred thousand distinct CDR3 sequences, around 13% seen once. Material: blood. Receptors originate from a woman aged 40 to 49 with Graves' ophthalmopathy. Both conserved end residues are part of each CDR3. The order of the fields is J gene, V gene, CDR3 protein.

TRBJ2-3 | TRBV7-2 | CAGSHGLAGGRVVDTQYF
TRBJ1-4 | TRBV28 | CASSLWGRNEKLFF
TRBJ2-3 | TRBV12-3/TRBV12-4 | CASSFTRDTQYF
TRBJ1-5 | TRBV28 | CASSLSAGLVPQHF
TRBJ1-2 | TRBV27 | CASSTSPVGRYTF
TRBJ2-1 | TRBV11-2 | CASSLEISNEQFF
TRBJ2-2 | TRBV4-1 | CASSLKQGTGELFF
TRBJ1-1 | TRBV19 | CASSIGGAKGTEAFF
TRBJ2-1 | TRBV11-3 | CASSHPGGEQFF
TRBJ2-5 | TRBV11-2 | CASRQTGGAETQYF
TRBJ2-1 | TRBV30 | CAWTGGSHNEQFF
TRBJ1-2 | TRBV9 | CASSVVGNYGYTF
TRBJ1-2 | TRBV7-9 | CASSVRQTANYGYTF